A selection of T cell receptor beta chains follows, all from one sample in a study of cytomegalovirus exposure and HLA in healthy donors. The table came from immunoSEQ multiplex PCR; TCRdb's copy has only in-frame clones and leaves some out. Among some 92,000 clones listed, 65% to 80% were seen once. The sample consisted of PBMCs. The origin of the receptors is a young man in good health and CMV-seronegative. Both conserved end residues are part of each CDR3. A D gene is named only where the DNA matches it firmly. For some rows the clone size is stated as once, few or many, or as a class when expanded; others skip it.

J | size | V | D | length | CDR3 | DNA
TRBJ1-3 | - | TRBV9 | - | 13 | CASSPQAGNTIYF | TGTGCCAGCAGCCCCCAGGCTGGAAACACCATATATTTT
TRBJ1-6 | - | TRBV19 | - | 15 | CASSIPTGPNSPLHF | TGTGCCAGTAGTATACCGACAGGCCCTAATTCACCCCTCCACTTT
TRBJ2-5 | - | TRBV7-9 | - | 11 | CAGAGGETQYF | TGTGCCGGGGCTGGCGGAGAGACCCAGTACTTC
TRBJ2-7 | once | TRBV15 | TRBD1 | 14 | CATGRDRGHYEQYF | TGTGCCACCGGGAGGGACAGGGGGCATTACGAGCAGTACTTC
TRBJ1-4 | once | TRBV30 | - | 14 | CAWSVSGDWVKLFF | TGTGCCTGGAGTGTCTCCGGGGATTGGGTAAAACTGTTTTTT
TRBJ2-1 | - | TRBV11-3 | TRBD1 | 15 | CASSTRQGAINEQFF | TGTGCCAGCAGCACCAGACAGGGGGCGATAAATGAGCAGTTCTTC
TRBJ1-6 | - | TRBV9 | - | 17 | CASSARHLSSYNSPLHF | TGTGCCAGCAGCGCACGACACCTGAGCTCCTATAATTCACCCCTCCACTTT
TRBJ1-1 | few | TRBV29-1 | - | 13 | CSVSDSTVAEAFF | TGCAGCGTTTCGGACTCCACCGTCGCTGAAGCTTTCTTT
TRBJ2-6 | - | TRBV11-3 | - | 18 | CASSLEGRAFRGANVLTF | TGTGCCAGCAGCTTAGAGGGCAGGGCGTTCCGTGGGGCCAACGTCCTGACTTTC
TRBJ1-1 | - | TRBV19 | - | 14 | CASSIRGVNTEAFF | TGTGCCAGTAGCATCAGGGGCGTGAACACTGAAGCTTTCTTT
TRBJ2-7 | - | TRBV18 | TRBD1 | 15 | CASSPAGQVFYEQYF | TGTGCCAGCTCACCAGCGGGACAGGTTTTCTACGAGCAGTACTTC
TRBJ1-2 | - | TRBV5-8 | TRBD1 | 12 | CANPQGAGGYTF | TGTGCCAACCCACAGGGGGCCGGGGGCTACACCTTC
TRBJ1-5 | - | TRBV7-9 | - | 14 | CASSAGNSNQPQHF | TGTGCCAGCAGTGCAGGGAATAGCAATCAGCCCCAGCATTTT
TRBJ2-1 | - | TRBV7-3 | - | 12 | CASSSYAKEQFF | TGTGCCAGCAGCTCGTACGCGAAGGAGCAGTTCTTC
TRBJ1-1 | - | TRBV2 | TRBD1 | 13 | CASSHRGNTEAFF | TGTGCCAGCAGCCACAGGGGGAACACTGAAGCTTTCTTT
TRBJ1-5 | - | TRBV4-1 | TRBD1 | 15 | CASSPVTGGGQPQHF | TGCGCCAGCAGCCCGGTGACAGGGGGCGGGCAGCCCCAGCATTTT
TRBJ1-5 | once | TRBV6-1 | - | 17 | CASSENTGPLIAQAQHF | TGTGCCAGCAGTGAAAATACAGGGCCACTTATAGCCCAGGCCCAGCATTTT
TRBJ1-2 | - | TRBV4-3 | TRBD1 | 14 | CASSQDRGLTGYTF | TGCGCCAGCAGCCAAGACAGGGGGTTGACCGGCTACACCTTC
TRBJ1-2 | - | TRBV5-6 | TRBD1 | 14 | CASSPGQGRAGYTF | TGTGCCAGCAGCCCCGGACAGGGAAGGGCTGGCTACACCTTC
TRBJ1-5 | - | TRBV19 | TRBD1 | 16 | CASSPQQGSFNQPQHF | TGTGCCAGTAGTCCTCAACAGGGGTCCTTCAATCAGCCCCAGCATTTT
TRBJ2-1 | - | TRBV7-2 | TRBD2 | 17 | CASSLQPRGVSYNEQFF | TGTGCCAGCAGCCTCCAACCGCGGGGGGTTTCCTACAATGAGCAGTTCTTC
TRBJ2-6 | few | TRBV7-3 | - | 14 | CASSGSSGANVLTF | TGTGCCAGCAGTGGGAGCTCTGGGGCCAACGTCCTGACTTTC
TRBJ2-6 | - | TRBV2 | - | 14 | CASYRGSGANVLTF | TGTGCCAGTTATAGGGGCTCTGGGGCCAACGTCCTGACTTTC
TRBJ2-5 | - | TRBV6-4 | TRBD2 | 15 | CASSDRAGGQETQYF | TGTGCCAGCAGTGACCGGGCGGGGGGGCAAGAGACCCAGTACTTC
TRBJ1-6 | - | TRBV28 | - | 13 | CASSLAGPSPLHF | TGTGCCAGCAGTTTGGCGGGGCCTTCACCCCTCCACTTT
TRBJ2-7 | few | TRBV10-1 | - | 12 | CASKGIPYEQYF | TGCGCCAGCAAGGGGATACCCTACGAGCAGTACTTC
TRBJ2-2 | - | TRBV10-1 | - | 13 | CASSERGIGELFF | TGCGCCAGCAGTGAGAGAGGGATCGGGGAGCTGTTTTTT